This T cell receptor beta chain was observed in a study of T cells in tumors after PD-1 blockade. Background on the study: No patient had prior checkpoint blockade, systemic immunosuppression, or radiotherapy within 4 weeks. Each patient got pembrolizumab 200 mg every 3 weeks or cemiplimab 350 mg every 2 weeks. Daily vismodegib 150 mg continued in a subset of anti-PD-1-treated patients. Study results and caveats: Blood contained approximately 43% of the tumor's TCR clonotypes.

A remark on this clone: Its antigen is undetermined.

The CDR3 is 14 amino acids. CDR1 ENHRY and CDR2 SYGVKD come from the germline V gene. V lost 7 bases and J lost 8, with 17 bases in between. Sequenced by immunoSEQ multiplex PCR; TCRdb stores in-frame clones only, minus some. Of about 60,000 clones in the sample, less than 85% were seen once. This specimen consisted of PBMCs, obtained after anti-PD-1 treatment. This TCR derives from a human donor with basal cell carcinoma. The chain couples TRBV10-3 to TRBJ1-4; perhaps TRBD1 as D (5 bases). CDR3 nucleotides: TGTGCCATCAAAACGACAGCGGGCGCGGAAAAACTGTTTTTT. This sequence encodes CAIKTTAGAEKLFF.